Shown below are 21 T cell receptor beta chains from a single sample sequenced in a study of blood T cell repertoires in COVID-19. Some clones are missing from TCRdb's copy, which holds only in-frame ones; the method was immunoSEQ multiplex PCR. The sample includes more than 450,000 clones, 75% to 90% seen only once; the top ten take 0.7%. Sequencing input: PBMCs or T cells enriched from blood (not recorded which). Receptors originate from a woman under 30 who had recovered from COVID-19.

This clone was found once. The chain combines TRBV7-9 with TRBJ1-4; 8 bases agree with TRBD1. Germline V CDR1 and CDR2: SEHNR, FQNEAQ (reference sequence). This CDR3 is built from 15 residues. Trimming at V came to 7 bases and at J to 5 bases, leaving 9 bases not matched to a gene. The CDR3 region is CASTIDGTGNEKLFF. The CDR3 nucleotides read TGTGCCAGCACTATTGACGGGACAGGCAATGAAAAACTGTTTTTT. Full variable domain (rest looked up from reference TRBV7-9 and TRBJ1-4): DTGVSQNPRHKITKRGQNVTFRCDPISEHNRLYWYRQTLGQGPEFLTYFQNEAQLEKSRLLSDRFSAERPKGSFSTLEIQRTEQGDSAMYLCASTIDGTGNEKLFFGSGTQLSVL.

V and J are TRBV12-3 or TRBV12-4 and TRBJ1-2; D not resolved. The ends were cut back, 6 bases at V and 7 bases at J, with 12 bases in the middle. The CDR3 is 12 residues long. DNA of the CDR3: TGTGCCAGCAGCTTGACATCCCTTGGCTACACCTTC. As protein: CASSLTSLGYTF.

V gene TRBV7-9 combines with J gene TRBJ2-7; D unclear. Trimming left V 4 bases short and J 1 base short, with 5 bases between. The CDR3 is 12 amino acids. Per the germline V gene, CDR1 is SEHNR and CDR2 is FQNEAQ (reference sequence). CDR3 in amino acids: CASSSTSYEQYF. The CDR3 DNA follows: TGTGCCAGCAGCTCTACGTCCTACGAGCAGTACTTC. Full variable domain (rest looked up from reference TRBV7-9 and TRBJ2-7): DTGVSQNPRHKITKRGQNVTFRCDPISEHNRLYWYRQTLGQGPEFLTYFQNEAQLEKSRLLSDRFSAERPKGSFSTLEIQRTEQGDSAMYLCASSSTSYEQYFGPGTRLTVT.

This rearrangement joins TRBV19 to TRBJ2-7; no firm D call. The CDR3 spans 13 residues. V was clipped by 1 base and J by 5 bases, with 9 bases between them. Germline CDR1 is LNHDA and CDR2 is SQIVND (reference sequence). The CDR3: CASSIGLRDEQYF. In nucleotides, the CDR3 is TGTGCCAGTAGTATAGGACTGAGAGACGAGCAGTACTTC.

This clone turned up a few times. The J gene is TRBJ1-1, the V gene TRBV28, with TRBD1 as a possible D gene (5 bases). Germline lookup yields CDR1 MDHEN and CDR2 SYDVKM. V was pared by 5 bases and J by 8 bases, with 12 bases between. This CDR3 comprises 12 residues. The CDR3 loop is CASSVKTEEAFF. In DNA, the CDR3 is TGTGCCAGCAGTGTTAAGACAGAAGAAGCTTTCTTT.

The chain uses TRBV11-2 and TRBJ2-3, with TRBD2 identical over 9 bases. CDR1 is SGHAT and CDR2 is FQNNGV in the germline V gene. The CDR3 extends over 16 amino acids. J was trimmed by 10 bases and V by 2 bases; bases with no gene match: 13. The CDR3 DNA follows: TGTGCCAGCAGCTTAATTACCGGGACTAGCAAAACAGCGCAGTATTTT. Amino acid sequence: CASSLITGTSKTAQYF.

The chain links TRBV30 to TRBJ1-5; weak D call: TRBD1 (6 bases). This CDR3 region has 15 residues. V lost 5 bases and J 2 bases, leaving 16 bases between the germline ends. The germline V gene encodes CDR1 GTSNPN and CDR2 SVGIG (reference sequence). CDR3 coding DNA: TGTGCCTGGGGACAGACTCGCCCCGGCAATCAGCCCCAGCATTTT. This encodes CAWGQTRPGNQPQHF.

The chain couples TRBV5-4 to TRBJ2-3, with 10 positions matching TRBD2. This CDR3 region has 17 residues. The ends lost 0 bases at V and 5 bases at J; junction bases unmatched: 9. CDR1 is SGHNT and CDR2 is YYREEE in the germline V gene (reference sequence). In nucleotides, the CDR3 is TGTGCCAGCAGCTTGGGGGCTAGCGGGGGAATGGGAGATACGCAGTATTTT. This translates into CASSLGASGGMGDTQYF.

This clone came up once. CDR3 nucleotides: TGTGCCAGCAGTTTCCAGGGGCTCGTCACAGATACGCAGTATTTT. It yields the protein CASSFQGLVTDTQYF. The chain links TRBV28 to TRBJ2-3; TRBD1 is a possible D gene (6 bases). V lost 3 bases and J lost 2, with 12 bases in between. Germline V CDR1 and CDR2: MDHEN, SYDVKM. The CDR3 contains 15 residues. The variable domain in full, with the rest retrieved from reference TRBV28 and TRBJ2-3, is DVKVTQSSRYLVKRTGEKVFLECVQDMDHENMFWYRQDPGLGLRLIYFSYDVKMKEKGDIPEGYSVSREKKERFSLILESASTNQTSMYLCASSFQGLVTDTQYFGPGTRLTVL.

This clone has a handful of counts. The chain is built from TRBV6-4 and TRBJ2-5; the match to TRBD1 covers 11 bases. CDR1 is MRHNA and CDR2 is SNTAGT in the germline V gene. The CDR3 is 15 residues long. After removal of 3 bases from V and 1 base from J, the junction contained 1 base not matched to a gene. For the CDR3, the DNA is TGTGCCAGCAGTGAGGGGACAGGGGGCCAAGAGACCCAGTACTTC. It codes for CASSEGTGGQETQYF.

This sequence joins TRBV5-6 and TRBJ2-5; D might be TRBD2 (5 bases). The CDR3 spans 14 residues. Trimming stripped 3 bases from V and 5 bases from J, with 14 bases between. CDR1 is SGHDT, CDR2 YYEEEE, per germline. This CDR3 is CASSSVRTGETQYF. The CDR3 nucleotides read TGTGCCAGCAGCTCCGTCCGGACGGGGGAGACCCAGTACTTC.

The genes are TRBV6-5 and TRBJ2-7, with 9 bases lining up with TRBD2. The CDR3 consists of 15 residues. The ends lost 6 bases at V and 0 bases at J; junction bases unmatched: 6. CDR1 and CDR2 (germline): MNHEY, SVGAGI. This CDR3 reads CASRILAGDSYEQYF. CDR3 nucleotide sequence: TGTGCCAGCAGGATATTAGCGGGGGACTCCTACGAGCAGTACTTC.

This chain links TRBV5-5 with TRBJ1-5, with a weak D call TRBD1 (5 bases). CDR3 size: 15 residues. Per the germline V gene, CDR1 is SGHKS and CDR2 is YYEKEE (reference sequence). Trimming shortened V by 4 bases and J by 4 bases, and 15 bases separated the two germline ends. This CDR3 is CASSLSRDFNQPQHF. CDR3 nucleotide sequence: TGTGCCAGCAGCCTCAGTAGGGACTTTAATCAGCCCCAGCATTTT.

Points on this clone: This same CDR3 is encoded by further DNA sequences in the sample. V is TRBV30 and J is TRBJ1-1, with TRBD1 matching 8 bases. The CDR3 is 14 residues long. The germline V gene encodes CDR1 GTSNPN and CDR2 SVGIG (reference sequence). V was clipped by 3 bases and J by 1 base; unmatched bases: 4. This CDR3 reads CAWSADRGNTEAFF. Here the CDR3 DNA reads TGTGCCTGGAGCGCAGACAGGGGGAACACTGAAGCTTTCTTT.

The chain joins TRBV28 to TRBJ1-3; D remains unclear. The V end lost 3 bases, the J end lost 2 bases, and 23 bases lay between the germline ends. CDR1 and CDR2 from the germline V gene are MDHEN and SYDVKM. This CDR3 comprises 19 residues. The DNA for the CDR3 is TGTGCCAGCAGTTTGCCGGGATACGGGGAGGGTCTCCCTGGAAACACCATATATTTT. Encoded protein: CASSLPGYGEGLPGNTIYF. Together with reference TRBV28 and TRBJ1-3, the CDR3 gives the full variable domain: DVKVTQSSRYLVKRTGEKVFLECVQDMDHENMFWYRQDPGLGLRLIYFSYDVKMKEKGDIPEGYSVSREKKERFSLILESASTNQTSMYLCASSLPGYGEGLPGNTIYFGEGSWLTVV.

The chain recombines TRBV11-2 with TRBJ2-1; D remains ambiguous. Looked up from germline, CDR1 is SGHAT and CDR2 is FQNNGV. The CDR3 contains 12 residues. With 1 base removed from V and 7 bases from J, the gap between germline ends came to 5 bases. As DNA, the CDR3 is TGTGCCAGCAGCTTAGCCAGGAATGAGCAGTTCTTC. This sequence encodes CASSLARNEQFF.

The chain carries TRBV12-3 or TRBV12-4 and TRBJ1-1; D possibly corresponds to TRBD1 (5 bases). Deletions cut 5 bases from V and 6 bases from J, with 13 bases between. The CDR3 covers 13 residues. CDR3 bases: TGTGCCAGCAGTCACAGGAGAAGGGCTGAAGCTTTCTTT. Protein: CASSHRRRAEAFF.

V and J are TRBV5-1 and TRBJ2-6; tentative D call: TRBD2 (7 bases). The CDR3 has 17 residues. Trimming stripped 9 bases from V and 4 bases from J, with 23 bases between. Per germline, CDR1 SGHRS and CDR2 YFSETQ. CDR3 in amino acids: CATTRGPTLPGANVLTF. CDR3 sequence (DNA): TGCGCCACCACGCGGGGGCCCACGTTGCCCGGGGCCAACGTCCTGACTTTC.

The chain employs TRBV30 and TRBJ2-7; D is unclear. With 0 bases removed from V and 8 bases from J, the gap between germline ends came to 8 bases. The V gene's germline CDR1 is GTSNPN and CDR2 SVGIG (reference sequence). The CDR3 runs 11 residues. The CDR3 DNA reads TGTGCCTGGAGTGTACAGAACCAGCAGTACTTC. Translating gives CAWSVQNQQYF.

The rearrangement uses TRBV18 and TRBJ1-1; the D is unclear. The V gene's germline CDR1 is KGHSH and CDR2 LQKENI. There are 16 residues in the CDR3. V lost 3 bases to trimming and J lost 5 bases, with 19 bases between them. The DNA of the CDR3 is TGTGCCAGCTCACCCCTCCTGGACTGGTCGAGAACTGAAGCTTTCTTT. The encoded protein is CASSPLLDWSRTEAFF.

V gene TRBV7-3 combines with J gene TRBJ2-5, with 10 positions matching TRBD2. V gave up 5 bases and J gave up 3 bases; unmatched junction bases: 6. The V gene's germline CDR1 is SGHTA and CDR2 FQGTGA. The CDR3 extends over 15 amino acids. DNA for the CDR3: TGTGCCAGCAGCCCTAGCGGGGGAATCGAAGAGACCCAGTACTTC. This sequence encodes CASSPSGGIEETQYF.